The next 32 T cell receptor beta chains were all read from a single sample in a study of response to subunit inactivated influenza vaccine. MiXCR, applied by TCRdb to the RT-PCR reads, yields one record per CDR3 protein. The sample records a few hundred thousand distinct CDR3 sequences, around 13% being singletons. This material consisted of PBMCs from blood, taken roughly 12 days after vaccination. The receptors shown here come from a man aged 45-65 years who received an inactivated influenza vaccine.

The chain is built from TRBV24-1 and TRBJ2-1, with TRBD1 as a possible D gene (6 bases). The germline CDR1 and CDR2 sequences are KGHDR and SFDVKD. V lost 4 bases, J lost 2 bases, and 17 bases lay in between. The CDR3 is 17 amino acids. The CDR3 DNA follows: TGTGCCACCAGTGAGGTCGCCGGGCAGGGGCCCTACAATGAGCAGTTCTTC. It is translated as CATSEVAGQGPYNEQFF.

The chain links TRBV20-1 to TRBJ2-7; no clear D gene. The CDR3 covers 16 residues. Deletions cut 1 base from V and 3 bases from J, with 19 bases between. Germline values: CDR1 DFQATT, CDR2 SNEGSKA (reference sequence). The CDR3 loop reads CSARASLSTKVYEQYF. CDR3 coding DNA: TGCAGTGCTAGAGCCTCTCTGTCGACGAAAGTCTACGAGCAGTACTTC.

This clonotype was detected ten times or more. The chain couples TRBV7-2 to TRBJ2-7; no reliable D call. Germline V gene data show CDR1 as SGHTA and CDR2 as FQGNSA. V was shortened by 0 bases and J by 3 bases, with 6 bases between the two germline ends. This CDR3 region has 13 residues. The CDR3 DNA reads TGTGCCAGCAGCTTAGCCGCAGACTACGAGCAGTACTTC. It specifies CASSLAADYEQYF.

This clonotype has just a few counts. The rearrangement links TRBV20-1 to TRBJ2-7, with D uncertain. V was shortened by 5 bases and J by 2 bases, with 13 bases between the two germline ends. The germline V gene encodes CDR1 DFQATT and CDR2 SNEGSKA (reference sequence). CDR3 length: 13 amino acids. Here the CDR3 reads CSAYGHGAYEQYF. The CDR3 bases are TGCAGTGCTTATGGCCATGGAGCCTACGAGCAGTACTTC.

The chain is built from TRBV7-9 and TRBJ2-7, with unresolved D. Germline values: CDR1 SEHNR, CDR2 FQNEAQ (reference sequence). The length of the CDR3 is 12 residues. Trimming removed 5 bases from V and 3 bases from J, with 8 bases in between. In DNA form, the CDR3 reads TGTGCCAGCAGCGATGTGGGCTACGAGCAGTACTTC. Its protein product is CASSDVGYEQYF.

The genes are TRBV5-1 and TRBJ2-7; 10 nucleotides match TRBD1. This CDR3 contains 13 residues. CDR1 and CDR2 (germline): SGHRS, YFSETQ. With 4 bases clipped from V and 6 bases from J, the junction kept 4 bases outside the gene matches. CDR3 region: CASSPWTGGEQYF. The DNA of the CDR3 is TGCGCCAGCAGCCCATGGACAGGGGGCGAGCAGTACTTC.

The chain uses TRBV12-3 or TRBV12-4 and TRBJ2-7, with 9 bases aligning to TRBD1. The V and J ends lost 5 bases and 4 bases, in that order; junction bases with no gene match: 9. CDR3 length equals 15 residues. This CDR3 is CASSPFRDRVYEQYF. In nucleotides, the CDR3 is TGTGCCAGCAGTCCATTCCGGGACAGGGTTTACGAGCAGTACTTC.

This clonotype was observed a few times. The DNA for the CDR3 is TGTGCCAGCAGTTTTAGTGCCGGCATGAAGGGCTACACCTTC. Translated: CASSFSAGMKGYTF. The chain combines TRBV12-3 or TRBV12-4 with TRBJ1-2; unclear D gene. There are 14 residues in the CDR3. Trimming cost V 3 bases and J 8 bases, with 16 bases left between them.

This clonotype has just a few counts. V gene TRBV18 combines with J gene TRBJ2-1; possibly TRBD2 for D (5 bases). The V end lost 4 bases, the J end lost 10 bases, and 14 bases lay between the germline ends. The germline V gene has CDR1 KGHSH and CDR2 LQKENI. The CDR3 covers 13 residues. CDR3 region: CASSLSAGHEQFF. CDR3 nucleotide sequence: TGTGCCAGCTCACTGAGTGCGGGTCACGAGCAGTTCTTC.

This clonotype was picked up many times. This sequence joins TRBV5-1 and TRBJ2-7, with 11 bases fitting TRBD2. This CDR3 region has 16 residues. V shed 4 bases, J shed 6 bases, and the junction held 12 bases outside the gene matches. Germline V gene data show CDR1 as SGHRS and CDR2 as YFSETQ. The chain's CDR3 is CASSSNLLAGVLEQYF. CDR3 bases: TGCGCCAGCAGCAGCAACCTACTAGCGGGAGTTCTCGAGCAGTACTTC.

The V gene is TRBV4-1, the J gene TRBJ2-3; weak D call: TRBD2 (5 bases). This CDR3 has 15 residues. Trimming shortened V by 1 base and J by 5 bases, and 13 bases separated the two germline ends. Germline lookup yields CDR1 MGHRA and CDR2 YSYEKL. The CDR3 region is CASSQGRTSGDTQYF. In DNA, the CDR3 is TGCGCCAGCAGCCAAGGTAGGACTTCGGGAGATACGCAGTATTTT.

CDR3 sequence (DNA): TGTGCCAGCACTAGAAGGTATTCCGTCCAAGAGACCCAGTACTTC. Translation: CASTRRYSVQETQYF. The chain combines TRBV6-2 or TRBV6-3 with TRBJ2-5; the D is unclear. Germline V lookup: CDR1 MNHEY, CDR2 SVGEGT. CDR3 length equals 15 residues. V was trimmed by 7 bases and J by 1 base, leaving 16 bases between them.

CDR3 amino acids: CASSRSRDRLSYNEQFF. The CDR3 coding sequence is TGCGCCAGCAGCCGCAGTCGAGACAGACTTTCCTACAATGAGCAGTTCTTC. The chain recombines TRBV4-1 with TRBJ2-1, with TRBD1 as a possible D gene (5 bases). Germline V gene data show CDR1 as MGHRA and CDR2 as YSYEKL. Trimming removed 4 bases from V and 1 base from J, with 17 bases in between. This CDR3 has 17 amino acids.

This clonotype was recorded at least ten times. The V call is TRBV5-1, the J call TRBJ2-7, with 7 bases aligning to TRBD2. CDR3 length: 14 amino acids. The V and J ends lost 2 bases and 5 bases, in that order; junction bases with no gene match: 7. Per germline, CDR1 SGHRS and CDR2 YFSETQ. CDR3 bases: TGCGCCAGCAGCTTCATCGGGGGGTTCGACGAGCAGTACTTC. As protein: CASSFIGGFDEQYF.

As to this clonotype: This may come from a read error, since a much larger clone is one base off. In nucleotides, the CDR3 is TGTGCCAGCAGTTACCCCGTCAATGAGCAGTTCTTC. This gives the protein CASSYPVNEQFF. This chain joins TRBV6-2 or TRBV6-3 and TRBJ2-1; unclear D gene. The CDR3 covers 12 residues. The V gene lost 2 bases and the J gene lost 6 bases, with 5 bases spanning the gap. The germline V gene has CDR1 MNHEY and CDR2 SVGEGT.

V gene TRBV6-5 combines with J gene TRBJ2-7; maybe TRBD1 (6 bases). From germline, CDR1 is MNHEY and CDR2 SVGAGI. The CDR3 has 13 amino acids. V was pared by 6 bases and J by 5 bases, with 14 bases between. The DNA of the CDR3 is TGTGCCAGCAGCCCCGCCACAGGGAACGAGCAGTACTTC. It yields the protein CASSPATGNEQYF.

The J gene is TRBJ2-7, the V gene TRBV25-1; D unclear. The CDR3 loop spans 15 amino acids. Germline-derived CDR1 and CDR2 are MGHDK and SYGVNS. V was clipped by 3 bases and J by 5 bases, with 17 bases between them. The DNA of the CDR3 is TGTGCCAGCAGTGAGGGCGAGATTGTTAAGAACGAGCAGTACTTC. Amino acid sequence: CASSEGEIVKNEQYF.

This rearrangement joins TRBV20-1 to TRBJ2-3, with 10 bases aligning to TRBD2. Losses at the gene ends were 0 bases for V and 4 bases for J; bases not matched to a gene: 7. Germline loops: CDR1 DFQATT, CDR2 SNEGSKA (reference sequence). The CDR3 covers 16 residues. CDR3 nucleotides: TGCAGTGCTAGAGATCTACTAGCGGGGAGATCAGATACGCAGTATTTT. Its protein product is CSARDLLAGRSDTQYF.

The chain employs TRBV23-1 and TRBJ2-7; D might be TRBD1 or TRBD2, each matching 5 bases. TRBV23-1 is an ORF for which the function is uncertain. This CDR3 has 13 amino acids. Trimming cost V 8 bases and J 5 bases, with 16 bases left between them. The CDR3 protein is CASPLEGPHEQYF. Written as DNA, the CDR3 is TGCGCCAGCCCGCTAGAGGGACCACACGAGCAGTACTTC.

This chain uses TRBV6-1 with TRBJ1-2; D is possibly TRBD1 (6 bases). The CDR3 sequence is 13 residues long. V lost 4 bases and J lost 4, with 10 bases in between. Germline values: CDR1 MNHNS, CDR2 SASEGT. CDR3 bases: TGTGCCAGCAGTGCTGACAGGACCTATGGCTACACCTTC. Translating it yields CASSADRTYGYTF.

This clonotype was seen a handful of times. The chain joins TRBV28 to TRBJ2-1; possible D gene TRBD1, 5 bases. CDR3 length: 14 residues. V gave up 8 bases and J gave up 5 bases, with 16 bases separating them. Germline V gene sequence: CDR1 MDHEN, CDR2 SYDVKM. The CDR3 DNA sequence: TGTGCCAGCTACAGTCTGACAGATAACAATGAGCAGTTCTTC. Its translation is CASYSLTDNNEQFF.

V and J are TRBV11-1 and TRBJ2-7, with 14 positions matching TRBD2. After removal of 4 bases from V and 0 bases from J, the junction contained 11 bases not matched to a gene. This CDR3 has 19 amino acids. CDR1 is SGHAT and CDR2 is FQDESV in the germline V gene (reference sequence). The DNA of the CDR3 is TGTGCCAGCAGCTCCCAGACTAGCGGGGGGGCCTCAAGCTCCTACGAGCAGTACTTC. This sequence encodes CASSSQTSGGASSSYEQYF. The entire variable domain, with the rest obtained from reference TRBV11-1 and TRBJ2-7, is as follows: EAEVAQSPRYKITEKSQAVAFWCDPISGHATLYWYRQILGQGPELLVQFQDESVVDDSQLPKDRFSAERLKGVDSTLKIQPAELGDSAMYLCASSSQTSGGASSSYEQYFGPGTRLTVT.

This clonotype was picked up a small number of times. The genes are TRBV7-2 and TRBJ1-4; no clear D. The germline gives CDR1 SGHTA, CDR2 FQGNSA. V was cut by 5 bases and J by 7 bases, with 14 bases left in between. The CDR3 is made up of 14 amino acids. The DNA for the CDR3 is TGTGCCAGCAGCCCCGGCCAACAAGCTGAAAAACTGTTTTTT. Translated, it gives CASSPGQQAEKLFF.

A few counts support this clonotype. The chain combines TRBV12-3 or TRBV12-4 with TRBJ2-2; 7 bases line up with TRBD2. The trim removed 6 bases at V and 1 base at J, leaving 5 bases unmatched. CDR3 length: 15 residues. CDR3 in amino acids: CASRLGLGNTGELFF. CDR3 sequence (DNA): TGTGCCAGCAGGCTTGGACTAGGGAACACCGGGGAGCTGTTTTTT.

This clonotype came up many times. The chain joins TRBV12-3 or TRBV12-4 to TRBJ2-2, with 8 bases matching TRBD2. The CDR3 has 15 residues. V lost 5 bases, J lost 6 bases, and 8 bases stayed unmatched. The CDR3 DNA sequence: TGTGCCAGCAGTCCAGCGGGAGCGCCGGCCGGGGAGCTGTTTTTT. It translates to CASSPAGAPAGELFF.

The chain links TRBV12-3 or TRBV12-4 to TRBJ1-1, with a possible D match to TRBD1 (5 bases). With 5 bases removed from V and 4 bases from J, the gap between germline ends came to 11 bases. The CDR3 length is 13 residues. In DNA form, the CDR3 reads TGTGCCAGCAGTCCGGGACGCGGCACTGAAGCTTTCTTT. It specifies CASSPGRGTEAFF.

Only a few counts were recorded for this clonotype. The chain carries TRBV3-1 and TRBJ2-5; TRBD1 or TRBD2 may be the D gene (5 bases each). The CDR3 totals 14 residues. Trimming removed 5 bases at V and 7 bases at J, with 17 bases between. Germline loops: CDR1 LGHDT, CDR2 YNNKEL (reference sequence). CDR3 region: CASSSRVSGTTQYF. The DNA for the CDR3 is TGTGCCAGCAGCTCTCGGGTCTCTGGGACGACCCAGTACTTC.

The J gene is TRBJ2-3, the V gene TRBV12-3 or TRBV12-4; D possibly corresponds to TRBD1 (6 bases). Trimming cost V 0 bases and J 0 bases, with 10 bases left between them. This CDR3 is built from 16 residues. Written as DNA, the CDR3 is TGTGCCAGCAGTTTAGCCGGGACATTTAGCACAGATACGCAGTATTTT. It yields the protein CASSLAGTFSTDTQYF.

In this sample, this clonotype turned up a few times. The J gene is TRBJ1-2, the V gene TRBV5-6; D gene unclear. This CDR3 comprises 14 residues. V gave up 0 bases and J gave up 3 bases, with 9 bases separating them. Germline V CDR1 and CDR2: SGHDT, YYEEEE. The CDR3 loop reads CASSLEGLDYGYTF. The CDR3 region has the DNA TGTGCCAGCAGCTTGGAAGGGTTGGACTATGGCTACACCTTC.

The sample holds many counts of this clonotype. The chain employs TRBV12-3 or TRBV12-4 and TRBJ1-1; a weak D match, TRBD1 (5 bases). Trimming took off 5 bases at V and 8 bases at J, with 18 bases between the two ends. The CDR3 spans 14 residues. The CDR3 region is CASSVGLPTREAFF. The CDR3, as DNA: TGTGCCAGCAGTGTGGGACTTCCTACCCGGGAAGCTTTCTTT.

The V call is TRBV15, the J call TRBJ1-5; D gene unclear. The CDR3 runs 15 residues. Germline V gene data show CDR1 as LNHNV and CDR2 as YYDKDF (reference sequence). Trimming removed 1 base at V and 0 bases at J, with 7 bases between. The CDR3 region is CATSRGRDSNQPQHF. Here the CDR3 DNA reads TGTGCCACCAGCAGAGGTAGGGATAGCAATCAGCCCCAGCATTTT. The variable domain in full, completed from reference TRBV15 and TRBJ1-5, reads DAMVIQNPRYQVTQFGKPVTLSCSQTLNHNVMYWYQQKSSQAPKLLFHYYDKDFNNEADTPDNFQSRRPNTSFCFLDIRSPGLGDTAMYLCATSRGRDSNQPQHFGDGTRLSIL.

A few counts support this clonotype. The V and J genes are TRBV5-1 and TRBJ1-1; possible D gene TRBD1, 5 bases. Germline V gene data show CDR1 as SGHRS and CDR2 as YFSETQ. V was trimmed by 5 bases and J by 0 bases, leaving 14 bases between them. The CDR3 loop spans 15 amino acids. CDR3 residues: CASRYTGVMNTEAFF. DNA for the CDR3: TGCGCCAGCAGGTATACAGGAGTCATGAACACTGAAGCTTTCTTT.